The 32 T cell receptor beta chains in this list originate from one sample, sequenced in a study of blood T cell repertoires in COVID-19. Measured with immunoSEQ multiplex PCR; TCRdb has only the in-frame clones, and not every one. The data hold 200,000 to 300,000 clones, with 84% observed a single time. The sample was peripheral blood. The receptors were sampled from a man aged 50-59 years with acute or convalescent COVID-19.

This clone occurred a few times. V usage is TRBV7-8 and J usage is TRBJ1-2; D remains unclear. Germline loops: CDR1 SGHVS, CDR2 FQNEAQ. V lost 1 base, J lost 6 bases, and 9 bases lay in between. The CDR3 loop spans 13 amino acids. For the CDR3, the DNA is TGTGCCAGCAGCTTAGGCTCACTCGATGGCTACACCTTC. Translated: CASSLGSLDGYTF.

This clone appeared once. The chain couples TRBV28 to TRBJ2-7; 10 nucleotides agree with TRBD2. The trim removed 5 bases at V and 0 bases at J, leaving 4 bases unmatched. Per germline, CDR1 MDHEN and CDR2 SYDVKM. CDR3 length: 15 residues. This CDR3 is CASSASGSFSYEQYF. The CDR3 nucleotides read TGTGCCAGCAGTGCTAGCGGGAGCTTCTCCTACGAGCAGTACTTC.

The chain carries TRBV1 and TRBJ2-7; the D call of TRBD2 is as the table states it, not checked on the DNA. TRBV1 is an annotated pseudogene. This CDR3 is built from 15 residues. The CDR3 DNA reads TGCACCAGCAGCCTAGCCGGGACTAGATCCTACGAGCAGTACTTC. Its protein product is CTSSLAGTRSYEQYF.

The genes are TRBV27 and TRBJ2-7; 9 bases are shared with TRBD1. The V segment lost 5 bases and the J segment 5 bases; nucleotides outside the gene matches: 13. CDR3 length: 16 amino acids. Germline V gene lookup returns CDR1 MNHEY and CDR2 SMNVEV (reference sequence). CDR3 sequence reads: CASSLSPDRGRHEQYF. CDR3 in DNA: TGTGCCAGCAGTCTCTCACCGGACAGGGGTCGCCACGAGCAGTACTTC.

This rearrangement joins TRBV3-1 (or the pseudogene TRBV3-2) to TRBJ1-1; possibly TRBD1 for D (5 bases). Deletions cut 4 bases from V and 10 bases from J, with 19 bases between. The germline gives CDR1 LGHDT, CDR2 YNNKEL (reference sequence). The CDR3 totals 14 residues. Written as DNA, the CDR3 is TGTGCCAGCAGCCCCATCGGAGGGGTAGTTAGAGCTTTCTTT. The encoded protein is CASSPIGGVVRAFF.

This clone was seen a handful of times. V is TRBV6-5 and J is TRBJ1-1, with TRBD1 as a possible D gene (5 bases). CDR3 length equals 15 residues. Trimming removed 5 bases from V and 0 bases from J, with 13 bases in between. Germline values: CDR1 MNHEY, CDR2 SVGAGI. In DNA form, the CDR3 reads TGTGCCAGCAGTCCCGGGGGGGAAATGAACACTGAAGCTTTCTTT. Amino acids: CASSPGGEMNTEAFF.

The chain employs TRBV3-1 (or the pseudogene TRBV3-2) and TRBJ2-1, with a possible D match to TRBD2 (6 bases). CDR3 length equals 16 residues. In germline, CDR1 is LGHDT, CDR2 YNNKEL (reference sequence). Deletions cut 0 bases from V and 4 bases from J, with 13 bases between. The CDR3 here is CASSQEFGRAYNEQFF. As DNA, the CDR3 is TGTGCCAGCAGCCAAGAATTCGGGAGAGCGTACAATGAGCAGTTCTTC.

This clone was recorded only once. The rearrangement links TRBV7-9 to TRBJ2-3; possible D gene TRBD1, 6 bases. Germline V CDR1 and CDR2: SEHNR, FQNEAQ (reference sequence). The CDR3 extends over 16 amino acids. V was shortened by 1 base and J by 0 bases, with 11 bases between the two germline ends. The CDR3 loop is CASSLGQVTSTDTQYF. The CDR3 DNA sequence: TGTGCCAGCAGCTTAGGACAGGTGACTAGCACAGATACGCAGTATTTT.

In DNA form, the CDR3 reads TGTGCCAGCAGCGTAGTGGGAGAGAGAGGGGAGCAGTACTTC. Translation: CASSVVGERGEQYF. The rearrangement links TRBV9 to TRBJ2-7, with a weak D call TRBD2 (5 bases). The germline V gene has CDR1 SGDLS and CDR2 YYNGEE. This CDR3 is built from 14 residues. The V and J ends lost 0 bases and 7 bases respectively, with 14 bases between them.

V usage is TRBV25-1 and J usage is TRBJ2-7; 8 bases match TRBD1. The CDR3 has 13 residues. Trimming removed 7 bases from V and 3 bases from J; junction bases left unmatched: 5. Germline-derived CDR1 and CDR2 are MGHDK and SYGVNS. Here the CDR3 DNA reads TGTGCCAGCACTTCGGGACAGGACTACGAGCAGTACTTC. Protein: CASTSGQDYEQYF.

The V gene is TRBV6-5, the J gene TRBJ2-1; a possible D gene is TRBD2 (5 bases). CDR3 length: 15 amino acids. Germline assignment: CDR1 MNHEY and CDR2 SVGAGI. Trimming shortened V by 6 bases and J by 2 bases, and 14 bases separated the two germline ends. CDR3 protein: CASSHRRGTYNEQFF. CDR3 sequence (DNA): TGTGCCAGCAGCCACCGCAGAGGGACCTACAATGAGCAGTTCTTC.

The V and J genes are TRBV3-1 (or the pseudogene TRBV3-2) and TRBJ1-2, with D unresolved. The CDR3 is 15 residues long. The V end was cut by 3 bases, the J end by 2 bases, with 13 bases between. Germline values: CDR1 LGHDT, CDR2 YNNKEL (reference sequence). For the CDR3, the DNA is TGTGCCAGCAGCCAGGAGGTAGGACTAAACTATGGCTACACCTTC. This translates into CASSQEVGLNYGYTF.

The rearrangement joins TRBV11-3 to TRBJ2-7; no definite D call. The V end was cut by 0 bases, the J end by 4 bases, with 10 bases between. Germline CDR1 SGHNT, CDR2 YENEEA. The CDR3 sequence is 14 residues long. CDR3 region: CASSLDLYSYEQYF. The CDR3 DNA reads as TGTGCCAGCAGCTTAGATCTATATAGTTACGAGCAGTACTTC.

The CDR3 region is CASSQLERGPGEDTIYF. The CDR3, as DNA: TGTGCCAGCAGTCAACTTGAAAGGGGGCCCGGCGAAGACACCATATATTTT. The chain couples TRBV6-6 to TRBJ1-3, with 7 positions matching TRBD1. This CDR3 contains 17 residues. Germline lookup yields CDR1 MNHNY and CDR2 SVGAGI (reference sequence). V was pared by 5 bases and J by 8 bases, with 18 bases of the junction left unmatched.

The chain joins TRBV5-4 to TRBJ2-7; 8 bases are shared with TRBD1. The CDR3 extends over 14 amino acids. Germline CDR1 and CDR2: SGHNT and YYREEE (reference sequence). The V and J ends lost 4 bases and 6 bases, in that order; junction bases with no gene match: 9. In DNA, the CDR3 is TGTGCCAGCAGCATACCGGGACAGGCCCTCGAGCAGTACTTC. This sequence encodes CASSIPGQALEQYF.

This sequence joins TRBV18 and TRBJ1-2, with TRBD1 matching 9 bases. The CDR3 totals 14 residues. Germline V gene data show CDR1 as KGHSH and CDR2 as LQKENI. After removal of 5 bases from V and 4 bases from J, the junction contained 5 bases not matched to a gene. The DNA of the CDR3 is TGTGCCAGCTCAGAGGGACAGGGTTTCTATGGCTACACCTTC. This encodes CASSEGQGFYGYTF.

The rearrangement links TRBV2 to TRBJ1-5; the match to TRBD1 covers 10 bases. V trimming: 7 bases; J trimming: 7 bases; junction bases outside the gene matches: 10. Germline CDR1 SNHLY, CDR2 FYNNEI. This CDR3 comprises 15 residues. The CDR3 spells CASMPDRGLRQPQHF. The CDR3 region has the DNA TGTGCCAGCATGCCCGACAGGGGGCTTCGGCAGCCCCAGCATTTT.

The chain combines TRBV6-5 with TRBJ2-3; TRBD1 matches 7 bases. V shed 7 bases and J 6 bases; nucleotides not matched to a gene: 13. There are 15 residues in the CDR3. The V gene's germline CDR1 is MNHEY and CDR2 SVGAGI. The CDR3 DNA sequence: TGTGCCAGCACTCCCGGAGTAGACAGGGTGGATACGCAGTATTTT. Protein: CASTPGVDRVDTQYF.

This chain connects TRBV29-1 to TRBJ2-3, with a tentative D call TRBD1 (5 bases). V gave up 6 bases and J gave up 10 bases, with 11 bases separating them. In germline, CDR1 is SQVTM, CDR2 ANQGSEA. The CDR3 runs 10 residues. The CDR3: CSVALGAQYF. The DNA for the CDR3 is TGCAGCGTCGCCTTAGGGGCGCAGTATTTT.

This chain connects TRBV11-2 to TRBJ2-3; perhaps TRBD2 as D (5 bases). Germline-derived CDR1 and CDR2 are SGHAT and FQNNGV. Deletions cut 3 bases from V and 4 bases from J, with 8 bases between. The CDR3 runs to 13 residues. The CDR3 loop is CASSLRVPDTQYF. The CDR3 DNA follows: TGTGCCAGCAGCTTGAGGGTGCCAGATACGCAGTATTTT.

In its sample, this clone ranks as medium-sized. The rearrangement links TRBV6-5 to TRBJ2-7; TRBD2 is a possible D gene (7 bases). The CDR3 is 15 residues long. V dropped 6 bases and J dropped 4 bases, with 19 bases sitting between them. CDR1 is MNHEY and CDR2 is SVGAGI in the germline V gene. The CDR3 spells CASSSFGGASYEQYF. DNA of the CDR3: TGTGCCAGCAGCTCCTTTGGGGGGGCTTCTTACGAGCAGTACTTC.

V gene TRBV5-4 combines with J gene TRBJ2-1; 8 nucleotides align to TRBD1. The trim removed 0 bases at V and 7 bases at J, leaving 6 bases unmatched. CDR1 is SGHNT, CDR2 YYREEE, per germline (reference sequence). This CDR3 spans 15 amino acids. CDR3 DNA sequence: TGTGCCAGCAGCTTGGATCAGGGGGCGAGAAATGAGCAGTTCTTC. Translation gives CASSLDQGARNEQFF.

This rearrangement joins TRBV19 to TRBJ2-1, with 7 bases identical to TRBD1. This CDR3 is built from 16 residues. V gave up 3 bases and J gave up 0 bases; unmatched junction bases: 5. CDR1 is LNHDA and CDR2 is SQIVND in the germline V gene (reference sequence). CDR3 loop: CASSIEGASSYNEQFF. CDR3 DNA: TGTGCCAGTAGTATCGAGGGGGCCAGCTCCTACAATGAGCAGTTCTTC.

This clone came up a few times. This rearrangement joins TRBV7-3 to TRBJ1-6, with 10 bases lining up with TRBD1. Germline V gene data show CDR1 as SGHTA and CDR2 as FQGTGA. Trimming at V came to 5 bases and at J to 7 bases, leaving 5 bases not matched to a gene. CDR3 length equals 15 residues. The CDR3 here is CASSRSGQGNSPLHF. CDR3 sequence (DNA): TGTGCCAGCAGCCGGTCGGGACAGGGGAATTCACCCCTCCACTTT.

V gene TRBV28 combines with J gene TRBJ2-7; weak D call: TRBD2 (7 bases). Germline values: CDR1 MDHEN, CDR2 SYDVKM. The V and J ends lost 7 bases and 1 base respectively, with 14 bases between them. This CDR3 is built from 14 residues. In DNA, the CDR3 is TGTGCCAGCACCCTAGGGAGGGGGTCCTACGAGCAGTACTTC. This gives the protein CASTLGRGSYEQYF.

CDR3 sequence: CASSFDRANNSPLHF. The CDR3 DNA sequence: TGTGCCAGCAGTTTCGACAGGGCCAATAATTCACCCCTCCACTTT. V usage is TRBV27 and J usage is TRBJ1-6; 7 bases align to TRBD1. Germline CDR1 MNHEY, CDR2 SMNVEV (reference sequence). CDR3 length: 15 amino acids. Trimming cost V 3 bases and J 5 bases; bases outside gene matches: 4.

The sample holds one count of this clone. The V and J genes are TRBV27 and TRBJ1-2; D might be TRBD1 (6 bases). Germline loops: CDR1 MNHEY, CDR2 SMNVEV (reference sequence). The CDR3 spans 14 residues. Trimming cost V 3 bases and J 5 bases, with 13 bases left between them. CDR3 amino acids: CASSLSYRAYGYTF. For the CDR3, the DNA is TGTGCCAGCAGTTTGTCGTACAGGGCGTATGGCTACACCTTC.

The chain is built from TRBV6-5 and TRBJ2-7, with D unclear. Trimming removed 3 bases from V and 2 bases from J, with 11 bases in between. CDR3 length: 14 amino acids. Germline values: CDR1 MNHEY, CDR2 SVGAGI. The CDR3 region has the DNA TGTGCCAGCAGTTATGAACTCACGACCTACGAGCAGTACTTC. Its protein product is CASSYELTTYEQYF.

In nucleotides, the CDR3 is TGTGCCAGCAGTGTGCTCATGAGCACCGGGGAGCTGTTTTTT. This gives the protein CASSVLMSTGELFF. The chain carries TRBV2 and TRBJ2-2; D unclear. The CDR3 covers 14 residues. V was cut by 4 bases and J by 4 bases, with 10 bases left in between. Germline values: CDR1 SNHLY, CDR2 FYNNEI.

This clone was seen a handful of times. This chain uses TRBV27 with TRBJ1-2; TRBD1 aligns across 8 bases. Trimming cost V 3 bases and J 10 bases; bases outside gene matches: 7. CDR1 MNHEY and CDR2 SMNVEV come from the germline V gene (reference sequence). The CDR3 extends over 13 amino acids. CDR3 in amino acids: CASSFLDRAFYTF. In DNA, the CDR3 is TGTGCCAGCAGTTTCCTGGACAGGGCCTTCTACACCTTC.

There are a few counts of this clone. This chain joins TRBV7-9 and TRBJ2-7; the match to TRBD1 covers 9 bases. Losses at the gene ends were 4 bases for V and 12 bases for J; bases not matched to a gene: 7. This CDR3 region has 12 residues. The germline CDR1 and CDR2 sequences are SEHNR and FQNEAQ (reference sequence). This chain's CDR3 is CASSSGTGSAYF. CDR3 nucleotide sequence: TGTGCCAGCAGCTCCGGGACAGGGTCAGCGTACTTC.

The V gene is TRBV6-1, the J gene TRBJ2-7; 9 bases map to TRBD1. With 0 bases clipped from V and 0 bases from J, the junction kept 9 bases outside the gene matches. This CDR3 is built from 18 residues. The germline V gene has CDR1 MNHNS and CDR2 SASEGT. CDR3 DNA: TGTGCCAGCAGTGAAGCGGGACAGGGAGAATTCGACTCCTACGAGCAGTACTTC. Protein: CASSEAGQGEFDSYEQYF.